The 29 T cell receptor beta chains below come from one sample, sequenced in a study of HIV-infected children after antiretroviral therapy interruption. RNA-based 3' RACE libraries used unique molecular identifiers. From the 3' RACE reads, TCRdb called clonotypes with MiXCR, one entry per CDR3 protein. The sample contains about 89,000 distinct CDR3 sequences, approximately 6.9% of which appear only once. Treatment here: PENTA 11 planned treatment interruption arm or continuous ART arm. Sample: CD45RA+ CD4+ T cells from PBMCs, pooled from several time points, taken from a donor given antiretroviral therapy, either interrupted or continuous. Subset described: naive CD4+ CD45RA+ CD45RO- T cells. These receptors all stem from a pool of human donors with HIV.

This clonotype was detected ten times or more. This chain connects TRBV11-1 to TRBJ1-4, with D tentatively TRBD1 (5 bases). The CDR3 runs to 15 residues. V was cut by 5 bases and J by 6 bases, with 16 bases left in between. Germline V gene lookup returns CDR1 SGHAT and CDR2 FQDESV (reference sequence). CDR3 in amino acids: CASSLGTLEDEKLFF. The CDR3 DNA is TGTGCCAGCAGCCTCGGGACTCTTGAGGATGAAAAACTGTTTTTT.

This clonotype was seen only once. This chain links TRBV6-9 with TRBJ1-1, with D possibly TRBD1 on 5 matching bases. The CDR3 loop spans 15 amino acids. Trimming shortened V by 5 bases and J by 0 bases, and 13 bases separated the two germline ends. The germline V gene encodes CDR1 MNHGY and CDR2 SVAAGI. This chain's CDR3 is CASSLPTDLNTEAFF. CDR3 sequence (DNA): TGTGCCAGCAGTCTACCGACAGACCTGAACACTGAAGCTTTCTTT.

This clonotype was counted between two and nine times. CDR3 coding DNA: TGCGCCAGCAGCTTGGATCTGGGAGAGGCATGGAACACTGAAGCTTTCTTT. Protein: CASSLDLGEAWNTEAFF. The chain recombines TRBV5-1 with TRBJ1-1; no reliable D call. Germline V gene data show CDR1 as SGHRS and CDR2 as YFSETQ. The CDR3 length is 17 residues. Trimming removed 0 bases from V and 1 base from J, with 16 bases in between.

There are many counts of this clonotype. The chain employs TRBV28 and TRBJ2-3; tentatively, D is TRBD1 (5 bases). V shed 1 base and J shed 2 bases, with 19 bases lying between them. The CDR3 loop spans 18 amino acids. Germline values: CDR1 MDHEN, CDR2 SYDVKM. The CDR3 nucleotides are TGTGCCAGCAGTTTATCCATGACAGCTTCCATCCCCACAGATACGCAGTATTTT. It translates to CASSLSMTASIPTDTQYF.

This clonotype was detected many times. The rearrangement links TRBV12-3 or TRBV12-4 to TRBJ1-1, with 7 positions matching TRBD1. The ends lost 1 base at V and 4 bases at J; junction bases unmatched: 9. This CDR3 is built from 16 residues. CDR3 sequence reads: CASSLVSGGGRTEAFF. The CDR3 bases are TGTGCCAGCAGTTTAGTATCGGGAGGGGGCCGCACTGAAGCTTTCTTT.

This clonotype was counted at least ten times. The chain links TRBV12-3 or TRBV12-4 to TRBJ1-1; D may be TRBD1 (6 bases). Trimming cost V 11 bases and J 6 bases, with 19 bases left between them. There are 13 residues in the CDR3. This CDR3 is CAGGARGTPEAFF. In nucleotides, the CDR3 is TGTGCCGGGGGGGCTAGGGGAACCCCTGAAGCTTTCTTT.

This clonotype occurred a few times. The chain employs TRBV15 and TRBJ1-1; D is possibly TRBD1 (6 bases). Per the germline V gene, CDR1 is LNHNV and CDR2 is YYDKDF (reference sequence). V dropped 2 bases and J dropped 4 bases, with 17 bases sitting between them. The CDR3 contains 16 residues. Here the CDR3 reads CATSRNSGTPGTEAFF. CDR3 coding DNA: TGTGCCACCAGCAGAAACTCCGGGACACCTGGCACTGAAGCTTTCTTT.

The chain carries TRBV5-6 and TRBJ1-5, with D possibly TRBD1 on 6 matching bases. Germline loops: CDR1 SGHDT, CDR2 YYEEEE. V lost 2 bases, J lost 6 bases, and 15 bases lay in between. This CDR3 is built from 15 residues. The CDR3 nucleotides read TGTGCCAGCAGCTTTAGTCCAGGGGAGGGTCAGCCCCAGCATTTT. Translation gives CASSFSPGEGQPQHF.

This clonotype was picked up many times. The chain is built from TRBV27 and TRBJ2-5, with a tentative D call TRBD1 (6 bases). The V gene's germline CDR1 is MNHEY and CDR2 SMNVEV (reference sequence). This CDR3 spans 16 amino acids. Trimming took 6 bases from V and 4 from J, leaving 21 bases between them. The CDR3 region is CASRRQIRGRRETQYF. The CDR3 region has the DNA TGTGCCAGCAGACGCCAGATCAGGGGAAGAAGAGAGACCCAGTACTTC.

This clonotype has a count of ten or more. The chain carries TRBV6-6 and TRBJ2-5, with 10 bases identical to TRBD1. The V and J ends lost 7 bases and 5 bases, in that order; junction bases with no gene match: 7. The CDR3 consists of 14 residues. Germline CDR1 and CDR2: MNHNY and SVGAGI (reference sequence). The CDR3 sequence is CASTETGGRETQYF. DNA of the CDR3: TGTGCCAGCACCGAGACAGGGGGCAGGGAGACCCAGTACTTC.

This chain uses TRBV10-1 with TRBJ2-1, with D maybe TRBD1 (5 bases). The V end was cut by 3 bases, the J end by 6 bases, with 15 bases between. The germline gives CDR1 WNHNN, CDR2 SYGVQD (reference sequence). CDR3 size: 15 residues. CDR3 nucleotide sequence: TGCGCCAGCAGTGAAGATCAGGGCTGGTCCAATGAGCAGTTCTTC. Its translation is CASSEDQGWSNEQFF.

This clonotype was recorded at least ten times. The chain joins TRBV7-2 to TRBJ2-7; 7 bases are a match to TRBD1. The junction had 6 bases not matched to a gene; V was cut back by 2 bases and J by 5 bases. The CDR3 is 14 residues long. Per the germline V gene, CDR1 is SGHTA and CDR2 is FQGNSA. The CDR3 sequence: CASSLRTGVHEQYF. The CDR3 bases are TGTGCCAGCAGCTTAAGAACAGGGGTCCACGAGCAGTACTTC.

This clonotype has at least ten counts. This chain connects TRBV4-2 to TRBJ2-7; D uncertain. Per germline, CDR1 LGHNA and CDR2 YNFKEQ. The CDR3 has 15 residues. Trimming cost V 1 base and J 2 bases, with 12 bases left between them. The CDR3 DNA sequence: TGTGCCAGCAGCCAAGCCCCCGCTTCGGCCTACGAGCAGTACTTC. Translation: CASSQAPASAYEQYF.

This clonotype was counted many times. The chain joins TRBV6-2 or TRBV6-3 to TRBJ1-2, with D maybe TRBD1 (6 bases). The germline V gene encodes CDR1 MNHEY and CDR2 SVGEGT. Between the trimmed V and J ends, which lost 2 bases and 6 bases, there was a span of 13 bases. The CDR3 has 14 amino acids. CDR3 sequence: CASSYASGADGYTF. CDR3 coding DNA: TGTGCCAGCAGTTACGCGTCAGGGGCTGATGGCTACACCTTC.

This clonotype was counted ten times or more. The rearrangement links TRBV25-1 to TRBJ2-2; weak D call: TRBD2 (5 bases). The CDR3 runs to 12 residues. Germline V CDR1 and CDR2: MGHDK, SYGVNS. Trimming cost V 10 bases and J 7 bases, with 13 bases left between them. This CDR3 is CAIGRGSGELFF. The DNA of the CDR3 is TGTGCCATCGGTCGGGGAAGCGGGGAGCTGTTTTTT.

This clonotype was seen ten or more times. V and J are TRBV6-2 or TRBV6-3 and TRBJ2-1; 7 positions match TRBD2. The trim removed 6 bases at V and 10 bases at J, leaving 12 bases unmatched. This CDR3 has 14 amino acids. Germline CDR1 and CDR2: MNHEY and SVGEGT. Here the CDR3 DNA reads TGTGCCAGCAGCTTGTTGACTAGCCCAGGCGAGCAGTTCTTC. Amino acid sequence: CASSLLTSPGEQFF.

This clonotype has a count of ten or more. The genes are TRBV2 and TRBJ2-7; TRBD2 matches 9 bases. The V gene end was trimmed by 7 bases and the J gene end by 3 bases; junction bases not matched to a gene: 4. This CDR3 has 13 residues. Germline lookup yields CDR1 SNHLY and CDR2 FYNNEI. CDR3 in DNA: TGTGCCAGCACCAGACTAGCGGTCTACGAGCAGTACTTC. Its protein is CASTRLAVYEQYF.

This clonotype was seen more than once but under ten times. The rearrangement uses TRBV10-3 and TRBJ1-1, with D maybe TRBD1 (6 bases). From germline, CDR1 is ENHRY and CDR2 SYGVKD. This CDR3 has 13 residues. The germline V and J ends were trimmed by 7 bases and 2 bases, with 11 bases remaining between them. The CDR3: CAIKDSLNTEAFF. In DNA form, the CDR3 reads TGTGCCATCAAGGACAGCTTAAACACTGAAGCTTTCTTT.

This clonotype appeared many times. The J gene is TRBJ2-1, the V gene TRBV11-3; 8 bases are a match to TRBD2. The CDR3 runs to 14 residues. V was clipped by 6 bases and J by 5 bases; unmatched bases: 6. CDR1 is SGHNT, CDR2 YENEEA, per germline. The DNA of the CDR3 is TGTGCCAGCAGGCTATTAGCGGGGAACAATGAGCAGTTCTTC. Protein sequence: CASRLLAGNNEQFF.

This clonotype has only a few counts. The chain has TRBV12-3 or TRBV12-4 and TRBJ2-7; possibly TRBD2 for D (7 bases). The CDR3 has 15 residues. With 8 bases removed from V and 4 bases from J, the gap between germline ends came to 21 bases. The CDR3 sequence is CASVLRGAGAYEQYF. The CDR3 nucleotides read TGTGCCAGCGTCCTCCGTGGGGCGGGGGCGTACGAGCAGTACTTC.

This clonotype was found a few times. The J gene is TRBJ2-7, the V gene TRBV4-2; D uncertain. V shed 1 base and J shed 6 bases, with 7 bases lying between them. The CDR3 is made up of 12 amino acids. Germline V gene sequence: CDR1 LGHNA, CDR2 YNFKEQ. The CDR3 coding sequence is TGTGCCAGCAGCCAAGTAAGCACCGAGCAGTACTTC. It is translated as CASSQVSTEQYF.

There are many counts of this clonotype. As DNA, the CDR3 is TGTGCCAGCAGTCCGACGAAGTGGCAGCCCCAGCATTTT. It translates to CASSPTKWQPQHF. The chain is built from TRBV12-3 or TRBV12-4 and TRBJ1-5, with D hard to call. The CDR3 loop spans 13 amino acids. The germline V and J ends were trimmed by 5 bases and 7 bases, with 12 bases remaining between them.

This clonotype was seen many times. In DNA, the CDR3 is TGCGCCAGCAGCCCCCAGGACCCTGGGGAACCCCAGCATTTT. Its protein is CASSPQDPGEPQHF. The rearrangement links TRBV5-1 to TRBJ1-5; D ambiguous. CDR1 is SGHRS and CDR2 is YFSETQ in the germline V gene. Trimming pared 4 bases from V and 10 bases from J, leaving 18 bases between. The CDR3 loop spans 14 amino acids. Using reference TRBV5-1 and TRBJ1-5 for the parts outside the CDR3, the full variable domain is KAGVTQTPRYLIKTRGQQVTLSCSPISGHRSVSWYQQTPGQGLQFLFEYFSETQRNKGNFPGRFSGRQFSNSRSEMNVSTLELGDSALYLCASSPQDPGEPQHFGDGTRLSIL.

At least ten counts were recorded for this clonotype. The V and J genes are TRBV14 and TRBJ2-1, with D possibly matching TRBD2 (5 bases). The CDR3 loop spans 17 amino acids. With 3 bases removed from V and 4 bases from J, the gap between germline ends came to 19 bases. Germline CDR1 reads SGHDN; CDR2 reads FVKESK. The chain's CDR3 is CASSQTIRSGTYNEQFF. The CDR3 coding sequence is TGTGCCAGCAGCCAGACAATAAGAAGCGGAACTTACAATGAGCAGTTCTTC.

At least ten counts were recorded for this clonotype. The chain employs TRBV5-8 and TRBJ2-1, with 9 bases fitting TRBD2. Trimming cost V 3 bases and J 8 bases; bases outside gene matches: 9. Germline lookup yields CDR1 SGHTS and CDR2 YDEGEE. This CDR3 contains 15 residues. CDR3 in amino acids: CASSYYSGSRDEQFF. In DNA form, the CDR3 reads TGTGCCAGCAGCTATTATAGCGGGAGTCGCGATGAGCAGTTCTTC.

The sample holds many counts of this clonotype. V gene TRBV12-3 or TRBV12-4 combines with J gene TRBJ2-3, with 8 bases that match TRBD1. J lost 4 bases, V lost 8 bases, and 5 bases had no gene match. The CDR3 runs to 13 residues. CDR3 region: CASDRGLADTQYF. The DNA of the CDR3 is TGTGCCAGCGACAGGGGTCTCGCAGATACGCAGTATTTT.

This clonotype was detected ten times or more. This chain connects TRBV10-3 to TRBJ2-2; TRBD1 agrees at 8 bases. The germline V gene encodes CDR1 ENHRY and CDR2 SYGVKD. Trimming took 3 bases from V and 5 from J; bases not matched to a gene: 8. This CDR3 is 16 amino acids long. The CDR3 DNA reads TGTGCCATCAGTGATCGGGACAGGCGAGGTACCGGGGAGCTGTTTTTT. Its translation: CAISDRDRRGTGELFF.

This clonotype was seen ten or more times. The chain combines TRBV27 with TRBJ1-5, with 8 bases aligning to TRBD1. The CDR3 loop spans 12 amino acids. CDR1 is MNHEY, CDR2 SMNVEV, per germline (reference sequence). The trim removed 8 bases at V and 6 bases at J, leaving 3 bases unmatched. CDR3 coding DNA: TGTGCCAGCCAGGGGGCCGGTCAGCCCCAGCATTTT. It encodes CASQGAGQPQHF.

This clonotype was recorded many times. The rearrangement joins TRBV12-3 or TRBV12-4 to TRBJ1-5; D remains ambiguous. V lost 5 bases to trimming and J lost 6 bases, with 14 bases between them. The CDR3 is 14 amino acids. The CDR3 loop is CASSGSDWGQPQHF. The CDR3, as DNA: TGTGCCAGCAGTGGATCGGACTGGGGTCAGCCCCAGCATTTT.